Presented here are 3 T cell receptor beta chains from one specimen sequenced in a study of identical twins. In TCRdb, the 5' RACE reads were re-called with MiXCR into one record per CDR3 protein. The data show under 800,000 distinct CDR3 sequences, 21% seen once. This same sample was also taken into another study, of T cells expressing NK-cell markers.

The sequenced material came from PBMCs. Every receptor here comes from a woman aged 18 to 35 in good health.

V usage is TRBV5-1 and J usage is TRBJ2-7, with D perhaps matching TRBD2 (6 bases). V gave up 5 bases and J gave up 3 bases, with 21 bases separating them. Per germline, CDR1 SGHRS and CDR2 YFSETQ. The CDR3 loop spans 16 amino acids. DNA of the CDR3: TGCGCCAGCAGGGGGTTGAAGGCGGGGACCAGCTACGAGCAGTACTTC. As protein: CASRGLKAGTSYEQYF.

The V call is TRBV6-5, the J call TRBJ2-7; 11 positions agree with TRBD2. Trimming at V came to 0 bases and at J to 3 bases, leaving 4 bases not matched to a gene. CDR1 is MNHEY and CDR2 is SVGAGI in the germline V gene. This CDR3 is 16 amino acids long. For the CDR3, the DNA is TGTGCCAGCAGTTACTCGACTAGCGGGAAAATCTACGAGCAGTACTTC. It is translated as CASSYSTSGKIYEQYF.

This rearrangement joins TRBV7-9 to TRBJ1-3; D unclear. This CDR3 has 14 amino acids. Germline V lookup: CDR1 SEHNR, CDR2 FQNEAQ (reference sequence). The germline V and J ends were trimmed by 3 bases and 2 bases, with 8 bases remaining between them. The CDR3 spells CASSFHVTGNTIYF. The CDR3 nucleotides are TGTGCCAGCAGCTTTCACGTAACTGGAAACACCATATATTTT.